These T cell receptor beta chains were read from a single sample in a study of shared clonotypes between healthy human individuals. Measured with immunoSEQ multiplex PCR; TCRdb has only the in-frame clones, and not every one. This table has fewer than 800,000 clones, roughly 94% appearing once. Sequencing was done on a sample of naive CD8+ T cells sorted from blood. Every receptor here comes from a man aged 30-40 years in good health. Each CDR3 is given with its conserved first and last residue. Fields, in order: CDR3 length, J gene, clone size, D gene, V gene, CDR3 DNA, CDR3 protein. The D gene is left open where the match is weak. Some rows have no size entry. The others give once, few or many, or a class for an expanded clone.

13	TRBJ2-7	NA	NA	TRBV25-1	TGTGCCAGCAGTGACCAGGTTTTTAACGAGCAGTACTTC	CASSDQVFNEQYF
13	TRBJ2-1	NA	TRBD2	TRBV28	TGTGCCAGCAGCTCGCGACTAGCCCATGAGCAGTTCTTC	CASSSRLAHEQFF
13	TRBJ1-5	NA	NA	TRBV19	TGTGCCAGTAGTATCGCGGGGGAGCAGCCCCAGCATTTT	CASSIAGEQPQHF
17	TRBJ2-1	NA	TRBD2	TRBV9	TGTGCCAGCAGCGTATTTCAAGGCGGGAGTTCGGACAATGAGCAGTTCTTC	CASSVFQGGSSDNEQFF
17	TRBJ2-2	NA	TRBD1	TRBV7-6	TGTGCCAGCAGCTTAGGAACTCTGACAGGGTACACCGGGGAGCTGTTTTTT	CASSLGTLTGYTGELFF
13	TRBJ2-1	NA	NA	TRBV7-2	TGTGCCAGCAGCCCCAGAGGGCGTGATGAGCAGTTCTTC	CASSPRGRDEQFF
20	TRBJ2-7	NA	TRBD1	TRBV7-6	TGTGCCAGCAGCCGATACGGTCGGGACCGCGGGGGACAGGGGACGCACGAGCAGTACTTC	CASSRYGRDRGGQGTHEQYF
16	TRBJ2-1	NA	TRBD1	TRBV27	TGTGCCAGCAGCCCCGCCCTCGACAGGGAGTACAATGAGCAGTTCTTC	CASSPALDREYNEQFF
18	TRBJ1-2	NA	TRBD1	TRBV28	TGTGCCAGCAGCCCGACAGGGCCAAATGGGGTGAGGTGGTATGGCTACACCTTC	CASSPTGPNGVRWYGYTF
15	TRBJ2-5	once	TRBD1	TRBV5-1	TGCGCCAGCAGCGCATGGGGACAGGCCCTGGAGACCCAGTACTTC	CASSAWGQALETQYF
14	TRBJ1-2	NA	NA	TRBV7-9	TGTGCCAGCAGCTTAGGAGGCGCAGTCTATGGCTACACCTTC	CASSLGGAVYGYTF
13	TRBJ1-1	NA	NA	TRBV4-1	TGCGCCAGCAGCCAATCCCTTGGACAGGAAGCTTTCTTT	CASSQSLGQEAFF
10	TRBJ2-7	NA	TRBD2	TRBV2	TGTGCCAGCGGGGAGGGCGAGCAGTACTTC	CASGEGEQYF
16	TRBJ2-7	NA	TRBD1	TRBV7-9	TGTGCCAGCAGCTCTCCCCGGGACAGGGGGTCGATCGAGCAGTACTTC	CASSSPRDRGSIEQYF
16	TRBJ2-5	NA	NA	TRBV19	TGTGCCAGTAGTTCAGGAGGCCAAATCGGTGGCGAGACCCAGTACTTC	CASSSGGQIGGETQYF
15	TRBJ2-7	NA	NA	TRBV11-2	TGTGCCAGCAGCTTCGGGGCAGGAGGCTCCTACGAGCAGTACTTC	CASSFGAGGSYEQYF
15	TRBJ2-1	NA	TRBD2	TRBV30	TGTGCCTGGAGTGGGGGGACTAGCCTCGGGGATGAGCAGTTCTTC	CAWSGGTSLGDEQFF
18	TRBJ1-3	NA	NA	TRBV5-5	TGTGCCAGCAGCCCGGCTAAACAGGGATGGTTAGCGGGAAACACCATATATTTT	CASSPAKQGWLAGNTIYF
16	TRBJ1-1	NA	NA	TRBV4-1	TGCGCCAGCAGCCAAGATTCCGCGGGGGGGTGGACTGAAGCTTTCTTT	CASSQDSAGGWTEAFF